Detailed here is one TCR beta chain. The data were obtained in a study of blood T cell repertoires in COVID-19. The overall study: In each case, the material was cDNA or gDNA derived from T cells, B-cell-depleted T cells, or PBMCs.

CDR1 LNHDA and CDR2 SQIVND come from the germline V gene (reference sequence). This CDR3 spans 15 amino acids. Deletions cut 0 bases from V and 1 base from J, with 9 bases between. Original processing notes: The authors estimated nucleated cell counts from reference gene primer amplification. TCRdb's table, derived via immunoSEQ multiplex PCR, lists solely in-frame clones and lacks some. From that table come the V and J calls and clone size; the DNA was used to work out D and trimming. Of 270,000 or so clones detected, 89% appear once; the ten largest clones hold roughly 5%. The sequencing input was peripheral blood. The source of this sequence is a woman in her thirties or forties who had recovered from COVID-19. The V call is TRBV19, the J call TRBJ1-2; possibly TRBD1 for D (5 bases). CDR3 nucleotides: TGTGCCAGTAGTATAGACAGGGAAGGTAACTATGGCTACACCTTC. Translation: CASSIDREGNYGYTF.